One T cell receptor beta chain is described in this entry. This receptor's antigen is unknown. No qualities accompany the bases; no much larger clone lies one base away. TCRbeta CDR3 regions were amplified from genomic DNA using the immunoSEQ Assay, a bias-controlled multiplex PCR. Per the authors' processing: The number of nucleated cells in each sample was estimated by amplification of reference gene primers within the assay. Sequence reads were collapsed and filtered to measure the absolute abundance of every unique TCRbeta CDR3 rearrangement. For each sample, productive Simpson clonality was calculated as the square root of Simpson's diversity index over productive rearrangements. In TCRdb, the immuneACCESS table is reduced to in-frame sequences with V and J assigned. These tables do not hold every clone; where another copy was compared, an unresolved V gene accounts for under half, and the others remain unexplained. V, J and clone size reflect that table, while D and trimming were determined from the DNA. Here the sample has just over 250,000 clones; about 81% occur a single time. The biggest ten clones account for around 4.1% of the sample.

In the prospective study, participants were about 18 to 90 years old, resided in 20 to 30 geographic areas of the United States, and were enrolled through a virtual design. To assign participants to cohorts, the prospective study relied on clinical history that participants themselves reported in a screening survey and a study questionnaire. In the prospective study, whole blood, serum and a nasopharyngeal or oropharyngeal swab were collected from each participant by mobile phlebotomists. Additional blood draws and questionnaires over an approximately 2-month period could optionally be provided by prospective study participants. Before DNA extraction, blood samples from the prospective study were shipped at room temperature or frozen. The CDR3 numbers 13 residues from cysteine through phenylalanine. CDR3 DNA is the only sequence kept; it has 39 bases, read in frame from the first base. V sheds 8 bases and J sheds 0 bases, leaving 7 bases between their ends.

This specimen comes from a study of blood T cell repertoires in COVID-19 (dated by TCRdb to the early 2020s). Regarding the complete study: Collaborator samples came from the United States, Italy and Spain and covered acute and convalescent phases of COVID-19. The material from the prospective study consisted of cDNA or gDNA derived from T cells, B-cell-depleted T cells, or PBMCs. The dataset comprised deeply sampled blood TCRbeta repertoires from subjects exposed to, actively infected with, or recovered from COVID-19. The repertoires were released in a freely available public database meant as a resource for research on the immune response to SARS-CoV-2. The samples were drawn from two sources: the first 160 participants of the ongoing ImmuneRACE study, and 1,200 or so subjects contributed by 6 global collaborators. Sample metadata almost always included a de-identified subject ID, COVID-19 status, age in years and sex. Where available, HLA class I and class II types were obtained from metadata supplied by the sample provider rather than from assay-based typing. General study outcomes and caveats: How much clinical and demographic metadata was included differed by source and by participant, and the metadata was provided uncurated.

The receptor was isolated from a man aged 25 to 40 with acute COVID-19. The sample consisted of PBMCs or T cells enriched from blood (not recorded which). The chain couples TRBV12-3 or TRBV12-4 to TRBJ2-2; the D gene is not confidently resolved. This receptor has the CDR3 CASGTTNTGELFF. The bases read TGTGCCAGCGGAACTACGAACACCGGGGAGCTGTTTTTT.